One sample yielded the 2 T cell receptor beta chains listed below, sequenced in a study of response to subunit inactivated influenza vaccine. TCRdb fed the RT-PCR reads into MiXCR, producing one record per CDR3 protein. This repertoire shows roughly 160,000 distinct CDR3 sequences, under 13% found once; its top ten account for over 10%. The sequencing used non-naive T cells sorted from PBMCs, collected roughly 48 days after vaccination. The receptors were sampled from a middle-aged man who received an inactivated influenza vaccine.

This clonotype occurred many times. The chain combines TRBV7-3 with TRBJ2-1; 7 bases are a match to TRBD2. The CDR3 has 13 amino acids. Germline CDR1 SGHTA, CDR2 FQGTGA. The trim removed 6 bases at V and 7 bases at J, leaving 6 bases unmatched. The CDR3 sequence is CASSLSGANEQFF. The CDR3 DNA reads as TGTGCCAGCAGTCTAAGCGGGGCTAATGAGCAGTTCTTC.

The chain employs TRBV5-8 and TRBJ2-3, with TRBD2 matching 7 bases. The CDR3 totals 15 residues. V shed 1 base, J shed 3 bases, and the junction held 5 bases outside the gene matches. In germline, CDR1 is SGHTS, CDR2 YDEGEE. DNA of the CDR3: TGTGCCAGCAGCTTGCCTAGCGGTGGGACAGATACGCAGTATTTT. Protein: CASSLPSGGTDTQYF. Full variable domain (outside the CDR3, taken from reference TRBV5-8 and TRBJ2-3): EAGVTQSPTHLIKTRGQQATLRCSPISGHTSVYWYQQALGLGLQFLLWYDEGEERNRGNFPPRFSGRQFPNYSSELNVNALELEDSALYLCASSLPSGGTDTQYFGPGTRLTVL.